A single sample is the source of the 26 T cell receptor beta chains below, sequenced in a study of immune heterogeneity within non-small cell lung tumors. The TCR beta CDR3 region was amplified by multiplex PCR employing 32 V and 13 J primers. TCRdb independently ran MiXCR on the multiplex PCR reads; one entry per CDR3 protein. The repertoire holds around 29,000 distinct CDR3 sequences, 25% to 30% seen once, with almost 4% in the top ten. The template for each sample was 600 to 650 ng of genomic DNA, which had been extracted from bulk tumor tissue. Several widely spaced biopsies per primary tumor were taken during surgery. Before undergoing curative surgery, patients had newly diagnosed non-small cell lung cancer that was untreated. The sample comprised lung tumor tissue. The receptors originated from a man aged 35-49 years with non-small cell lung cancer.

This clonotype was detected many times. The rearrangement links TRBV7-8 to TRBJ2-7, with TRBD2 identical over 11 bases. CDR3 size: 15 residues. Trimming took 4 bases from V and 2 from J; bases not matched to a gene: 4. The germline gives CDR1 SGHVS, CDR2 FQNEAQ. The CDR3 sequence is CASSSSSGRPYEQYF. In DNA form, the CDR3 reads TGTGCCAGCAGCTCATCTAGCGGGAGGCCCTACGAGCAGTACTTC.

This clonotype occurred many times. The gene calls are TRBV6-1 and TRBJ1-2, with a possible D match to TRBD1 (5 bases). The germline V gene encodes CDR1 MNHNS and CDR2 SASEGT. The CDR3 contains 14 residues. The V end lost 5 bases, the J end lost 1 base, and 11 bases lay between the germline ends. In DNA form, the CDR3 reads TGTGCCAGCAGTTCTACGACAGTTAACTATGGCTACACCTTC. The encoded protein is CASSSTTVNYGYTF.

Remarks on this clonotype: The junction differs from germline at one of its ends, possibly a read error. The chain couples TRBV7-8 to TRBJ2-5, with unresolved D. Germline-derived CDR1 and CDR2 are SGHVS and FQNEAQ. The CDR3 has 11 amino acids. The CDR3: CTSSHQETQYF. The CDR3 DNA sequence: TGTACCAGCAGCCACCAGGAGACCCAGTACTTC.

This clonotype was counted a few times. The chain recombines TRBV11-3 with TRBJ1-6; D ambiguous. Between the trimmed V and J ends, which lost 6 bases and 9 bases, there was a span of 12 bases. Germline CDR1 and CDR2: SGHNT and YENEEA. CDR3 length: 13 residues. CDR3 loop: CASSSDLPSPLHF. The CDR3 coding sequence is TGTGCCAGCAGTTCGGACCTCCCTTCACCCCTCCACTTT.

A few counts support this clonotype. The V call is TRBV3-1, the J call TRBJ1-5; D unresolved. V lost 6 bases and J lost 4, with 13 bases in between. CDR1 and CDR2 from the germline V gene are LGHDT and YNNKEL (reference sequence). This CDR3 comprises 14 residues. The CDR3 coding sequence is TGTGCCAGCAGACAGAGCAACGGTAATCAGCCCCAGCATTTT. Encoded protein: CASRQSNGNQPQHF.

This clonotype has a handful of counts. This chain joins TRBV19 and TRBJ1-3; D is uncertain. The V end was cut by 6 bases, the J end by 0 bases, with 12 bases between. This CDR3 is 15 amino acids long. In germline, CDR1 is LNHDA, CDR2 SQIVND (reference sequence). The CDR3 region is CASSPNRVSGNTIYF. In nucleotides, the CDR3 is TGTGCCAGTAGCCCCAACCGCGTCTCTGGAAACACCATATATTTT.

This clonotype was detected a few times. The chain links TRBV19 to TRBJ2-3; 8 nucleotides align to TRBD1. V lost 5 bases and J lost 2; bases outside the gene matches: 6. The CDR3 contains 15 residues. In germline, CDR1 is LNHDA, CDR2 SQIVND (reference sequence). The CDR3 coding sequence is TGTGCCAGTAGTTCACAGGGGGGTTTCACAGATACGCAGTATTTT. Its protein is CASSSQGGFTDTQYF.

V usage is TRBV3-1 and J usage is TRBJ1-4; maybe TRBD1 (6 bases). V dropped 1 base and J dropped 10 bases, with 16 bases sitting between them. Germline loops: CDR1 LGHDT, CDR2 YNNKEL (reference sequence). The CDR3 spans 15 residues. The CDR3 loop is CASSQVGAGSGKLFF. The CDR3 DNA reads TGTGCCAGCAGCCAAGTGGGGGCGGGGAGTGGAAAACTGTTTTTT.

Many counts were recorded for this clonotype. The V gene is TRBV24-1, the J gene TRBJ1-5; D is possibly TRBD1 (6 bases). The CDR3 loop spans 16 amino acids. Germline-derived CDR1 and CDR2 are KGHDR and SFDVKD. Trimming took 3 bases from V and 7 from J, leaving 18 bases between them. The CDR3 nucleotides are TGTGCCACCAGTGATCCGCAGGGGCCTGGGGAGCAGCCCCAGCATTTT. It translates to CATSDPQGPGEQPQHF.

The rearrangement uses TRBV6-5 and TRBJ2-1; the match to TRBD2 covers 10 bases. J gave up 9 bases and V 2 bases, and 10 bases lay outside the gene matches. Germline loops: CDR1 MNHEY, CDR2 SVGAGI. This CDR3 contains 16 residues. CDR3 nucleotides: TGTGCCAGCAGTTACGGAGGGACTAGCGTCCACAGTGAGCAGTTCTTC. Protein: CASSYGGTSVHSEQFF.

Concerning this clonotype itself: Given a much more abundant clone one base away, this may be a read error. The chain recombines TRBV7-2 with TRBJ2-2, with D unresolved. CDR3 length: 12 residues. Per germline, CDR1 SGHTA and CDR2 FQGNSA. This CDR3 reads CVSSFTAGELFF. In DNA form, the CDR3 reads TGTGTCAGCAGCTTCACGGCCGGGGAGCTGTTTTTT.

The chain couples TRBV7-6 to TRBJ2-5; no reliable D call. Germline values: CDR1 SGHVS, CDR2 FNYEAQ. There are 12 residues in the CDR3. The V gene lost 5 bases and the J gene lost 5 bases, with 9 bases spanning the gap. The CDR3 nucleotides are TGTGCCAGCAGCCCCAGTGAGGAGACCCAGTACTTC. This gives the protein CASSPSEETQYF.

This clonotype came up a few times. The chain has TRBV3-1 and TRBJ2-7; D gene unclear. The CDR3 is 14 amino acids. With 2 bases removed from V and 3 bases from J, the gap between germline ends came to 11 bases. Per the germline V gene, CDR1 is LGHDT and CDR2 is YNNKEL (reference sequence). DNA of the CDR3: TGTGCCAGCAGCCAATTTGTCGGAGACTACGAGCAGTACTTC. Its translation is CASSQFVGDYEQYF.

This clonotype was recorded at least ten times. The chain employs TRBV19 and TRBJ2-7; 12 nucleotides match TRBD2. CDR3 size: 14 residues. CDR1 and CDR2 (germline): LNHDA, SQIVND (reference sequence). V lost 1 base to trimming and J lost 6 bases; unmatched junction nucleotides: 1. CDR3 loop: CASSIASGRAEQYF. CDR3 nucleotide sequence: TGTGCCAGTAGTATAGCTAGCGGGAGGGCCGAGCAGTACTTC.

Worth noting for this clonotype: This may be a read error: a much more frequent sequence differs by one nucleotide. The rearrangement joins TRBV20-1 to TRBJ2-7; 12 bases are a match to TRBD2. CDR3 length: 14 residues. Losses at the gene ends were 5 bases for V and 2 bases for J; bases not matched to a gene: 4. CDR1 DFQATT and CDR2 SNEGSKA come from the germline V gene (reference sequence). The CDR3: CSAPLAGGPYEQYF. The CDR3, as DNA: TGCAGTGCTCCTCTAGCGGGAGGGCCCTACGAGCAGTACTTC.

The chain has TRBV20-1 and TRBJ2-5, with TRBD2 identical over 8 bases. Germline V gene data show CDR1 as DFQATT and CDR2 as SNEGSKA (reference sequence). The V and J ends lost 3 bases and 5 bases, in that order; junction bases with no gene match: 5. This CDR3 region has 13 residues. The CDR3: CSASTGGGETQYF. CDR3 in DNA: TGCAGTGCTAGTACGGGAGGGGGTGAGACCCAGTACTTC.

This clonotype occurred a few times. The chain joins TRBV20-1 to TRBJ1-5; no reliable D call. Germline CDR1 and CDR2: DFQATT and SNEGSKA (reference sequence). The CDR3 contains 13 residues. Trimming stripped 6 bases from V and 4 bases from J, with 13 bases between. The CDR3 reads CSAQRWGNQPQHF. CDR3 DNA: TGCAGTGCGCAGAGATGGGGTAATCAGCCCCAGCATTTT.

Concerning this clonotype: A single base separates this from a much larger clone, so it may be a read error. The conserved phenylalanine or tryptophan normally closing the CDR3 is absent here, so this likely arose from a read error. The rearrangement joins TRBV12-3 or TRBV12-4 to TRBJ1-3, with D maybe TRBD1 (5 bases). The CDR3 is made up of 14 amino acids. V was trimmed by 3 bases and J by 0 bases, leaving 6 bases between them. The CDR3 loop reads CASSFGGSGNTIYS. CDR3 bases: TGTGCCAGCAGTTTTGGGGGCTCTGGAAACACCATATATTCT.

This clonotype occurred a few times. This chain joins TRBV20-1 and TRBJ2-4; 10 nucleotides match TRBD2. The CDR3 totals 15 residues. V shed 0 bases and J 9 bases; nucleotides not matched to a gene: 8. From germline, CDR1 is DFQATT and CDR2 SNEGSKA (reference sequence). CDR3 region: CSARDLLSGGGIQYF. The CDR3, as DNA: TGCAGTGCTAGAGATTTACTCAGCGGGGGGGGCATTCAGTACTTC.

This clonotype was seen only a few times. The CDR3 region is CASSPDRGDTQYF. For the CDR3, the DNA is TGTGCCAGTAGTCCGGACAGGGGAGATACGCAGTATTTT. This chain links TRBV19 with TRBJ2-3; 9 nucleotides align to TRBD1. The trim removed 5 bases at V and 5 bases at J, leaving 2 bases unmatched. The CDR3 contains 13 residues. Germline CDR1 is LNHDA and CDR2 is SQIVND (reference sequence).

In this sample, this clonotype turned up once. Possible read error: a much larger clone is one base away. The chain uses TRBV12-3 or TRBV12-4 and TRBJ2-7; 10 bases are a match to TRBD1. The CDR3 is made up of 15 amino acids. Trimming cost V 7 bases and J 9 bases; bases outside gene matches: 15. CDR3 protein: CASNRAGTGDHGQYF. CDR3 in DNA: TGTGCCAGCAACCGGGCCGGGACAGGGGACCACGGGCAGTACTTC.

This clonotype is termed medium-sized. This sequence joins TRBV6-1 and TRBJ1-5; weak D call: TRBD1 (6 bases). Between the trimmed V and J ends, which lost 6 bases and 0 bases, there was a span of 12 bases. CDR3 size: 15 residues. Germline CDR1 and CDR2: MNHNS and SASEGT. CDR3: CASRQGRYSNQPQHF. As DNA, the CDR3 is TGTGCCAGCAGGCAGGGGCGGTATAGCAATCAGCCCCAGCATTTT.

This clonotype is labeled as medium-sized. CDR3 sequence (DNA): TGTGCCAGCAGCCCGACAGGGTTCTATGGCTACACCTTC. It specifies CASSPTGFYGYTF. This chain links TRBV11-2 with TRBJ1-2, with 7 bases matching TRBD1. Germline CDR1 reads SGHAT; CDR2 reads FQNNGV. This CDR3 spans 13 amino acids. V lost 5 bases, J lost 4 bases, and 4 bases stayed unmatched.

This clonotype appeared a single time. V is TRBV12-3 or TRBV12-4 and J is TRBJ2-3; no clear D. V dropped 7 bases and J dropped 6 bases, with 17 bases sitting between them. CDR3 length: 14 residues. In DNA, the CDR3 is TGTGCCAGCACCCCGGATGGGCTACCTGATACGCAGTATTTT. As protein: CASTPDGLPDTQYF.

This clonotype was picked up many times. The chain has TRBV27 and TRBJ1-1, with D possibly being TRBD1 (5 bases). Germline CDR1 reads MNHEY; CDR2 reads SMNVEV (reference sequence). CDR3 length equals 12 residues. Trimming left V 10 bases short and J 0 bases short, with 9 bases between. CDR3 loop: CATRGVNTEAFF. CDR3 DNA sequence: TGTGCCACCCGAGGGGTGAACACTGAAGCTTTCTTT.

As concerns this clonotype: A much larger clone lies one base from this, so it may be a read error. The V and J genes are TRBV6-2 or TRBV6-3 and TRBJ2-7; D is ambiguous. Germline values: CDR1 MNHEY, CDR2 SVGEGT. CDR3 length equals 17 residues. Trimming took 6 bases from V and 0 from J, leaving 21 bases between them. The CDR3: CASSVTSRHICSYEQYF. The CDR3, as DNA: TGTGCCAGCAGCGTTACCAGTCGACACATATGCTCCTACGAGCAGTACTTC.